This record covers a single T cell receptor beta chain. Its antigen is currently unknown. This record comes from a study of blood T cells in healthy people across ages. The study's findings and limits: More naive CD4+ cells and higher diversity marked long-lived donors relative to aged donors. Naive and antigen-experienced cells were not separated, limiting conclusive comparison. Investigators viewed diversity estimates from one million T cells as underestimates, the study reported.

Collection of around 10 milliliters of peripheral blood was performed for each donor. The use of a sample-barcoded 5' primer and a J-beta primer mix characterized a second PCR of roughly 7 to 11 cycles. One entry per CDR3 protein, called by TCRdb with MiXCR from the 5' RACE reads. Of 450,000 to 700,000 distinct CDR3 sequences in the sample, 25% to 30% are singletons; the top ten hold around a sixth. The origin of this receptor is a woman aged 70-85 years in good health. What was sequenced was blood.

DNA of the CDR3: TGCAGTGCTAGGGTCGCGGGGGATTACACAGATACGCAGTATTTT. Amino acid sequence: CSARVAGDYTDTQYF. The rearrangement links TRBV20-1 to TRBJ2-3, with 7 bases lining up with TRBD2. The germline V gene encodes CDR1 DFQATT and CDR2 SNEGSKA (reference sequence). The J segment lost 2 bases and the V segment lost 3 bases, leaving 8 bases of the junction unmatched. This CDR3 region has 15 residues.